The 11 T cell receptor beta chains presented below share a single source sample, sequenced in a study of vaccination and CD4 T cells after COVID-19. Treatment indicated: roughly ten-day PBMC culture with coronavirus spike peptide pools or control peptides (ViraFEST assay). Cultured CD4+ T-cell DNA underwent Oncomine TCR Beta short-read sequencing. TCRdb re-called the PCR reads through MiXCR, storing one row per CDR3 protein. The sample shows around 21,000 distinct CDR3 sequences, around 48% of them seen only once. What these receptors recognize is not known. Input material: CD4+ T cells from blood, cultured in vitro. These receptor sequences come from a human donor who had recovered from COVID-19.

The chain recombines TRBV27 with TRBJ2-2; 8 nucleotides align to TRBD1. The ends lost 6 bases at V and 5 bases at J; junction bases unmatched: 11. Germline-derived CDR1 and CDR2 are MNHEY and SMNVEV (reference sequence). This CDR3 comprises 16 residues. The CDR3 DNA reads TGTGCCAGCAGCCCTCGACAGGGGTCGGGAACCGGGGAGCTGTTTTTT. It encodes CASSPRQGSGTGELFF.

CDR3 sequence: CSASRRDQPQHF. The CDR3, as DNA: TGCAGTGCTAGTCGGAGGGATCAGCCCCAGCATTTT. This chain links TRBV20-1 with TRBJ1-5, with no clear D. The V gene's germline CDR1 is DFQATT and CDR2 SNEGSKA (reference sequence). V was cut by 3 bases and J by 5 bases, with 8 bases left in between. CDR3 length: 12 amino acids.

This clonotype was seen a few times. The V gene is TRBV19, the J gene TRBJ1-3; no reliable D call. Looked up from germline, CDR1 is LNHDA and CDR2 is SQIVND (reference sequence). The CDR3 extends over 15 amino acids. Trimming stripped 8 bases from V and 4 bases from J, with 18 bases between. This CDR3 reads CASLFQVAGGNTIYF. The CDR3 DNA follows: TGTGCCAGTCTTTTCCAGGTAGCGGGCGGAAACACCATATATTTT. The full variable domain, completed using reference TRBV19 and TRBJ1-3, is DGGITQSPKYLFRKEGQNVTLSCEQNLNHDAMYWYRQDPGQGLRLIYYSQIVNDFQKGDIAEGYSVSREKKESFPLTVTSAQKNPTAFYLCASLFQVAGGNTIYFGEGSWLTVV.

This clonotype was counted only a few times. The genes are TRBV11-3 and TRBJ2-5; TRBD2 agrees at 11 bases. Trimming took 5 bases from V and 2 from J; bases not matched to a gene: 4. The germline CDR1 and CDR2 sequences are SGHNT and YENEEA. This CDR3 has 15 amino acids. The chain's CDR3 is CASSPRTSGQETQYF. For the CDR3, the DNA is TGTGCCAGCAGCCCCCGGACTAGCGGGCAAGAGACCCAGTACTTC.

J is TRBJ1-5 and V is TRBV19; no reliable D call. Germline assignment: CDR1 LNHDA and CDR2 SQIVND (reference sequence). Trimming left V 10 bases short and J 3 bases short, with 19 bases between. The CDR3 totals 15 residues. CDR3 amino acids: CATNSRRSNNQPQHF. The CDR3 coding sequence is TGTGCCACCAATTCCCGACGGAGCAACAATCAGCCCCAGCATTTT.

The chain couples TRBV19 to TRBJ1-5; no definite D call. Trimming cost V 3 bases and J 1 base, with 7 bases left between them. The germline CDR1 and CDR2 sequences are LNHDA and SQIVND (reference sequence). CDR3 size: 14 residues. For the CDR3, the DNA is TGTGCCAGTAGTATCAAATTAAGCAATCAGCCCCAGCATTTT. Protein: CASSIKLSNQPQHF.

The chain is built from TRBV30 and TRBJ1-1; 9 positions match TRBD1. Germline-derived CDR1 and CDR2 are GTSNPN and SVGIG (reference sequence). This CDR3 has 13 residues. V lost 5 bases to trimming and J lost 0 bases; unmatched junction nucleotides: 1. CDR3 coding DNA: TGTGCCTGGGGGACAGGGCTGAACACTGAAGCTTTCTTT. The encoded protein is CAWGTGLNTEAFF.

J is TRBJ1-2 and V is TRBV11-3; D gene uncertain. The germline V and J ends were trimmed by 0 bases and 5 bases, with 7 bases remaining between them. The CDR3 is 13 amino acids. Germline V gene sequence: CDR1 SGHNT, CDR2 YENEEA. CDR3 sequence: CASSLDGGYGYTF. In nucleotides, the CDR3 is TGTGCCAGCAGCTTAGATGGAGGTTATGGCTACACCTTC.

This chain joins TRBV28 and TRBJ2-1; 7 bases match TRBD1. The germline gives CDR1 MDHEN, CDR2 SYDVKM. With 5 bases clipped from V and 5 bases from J, the junction kept 9 bases outside the gene matches. The CDR3 loop spans 15 amino acids. CDR3: CASSPLGGPHNEQFF. The CDR3 DNA is TGTGCCAGCAGTCCTCTAGGGGGCCCACACAATGAGCAGTTCTTC.

This sequence joins TRBV5-1 and TRBJ2-7; 8 positions agree with TRBD1. CDR1 and CDR2 (germline): SGHRS, YFSETQ. The CDR3 has 14 amino acids. The V segment lost 2 bases and the J segment 3 bases; nucleotides outside the gene matches: 4. The CDR3 sequence: CASSLSGGLYEQYF. The DNA for the CDR3 is TGCGCCAGCAGCTTATCAGGGGGCCTCTACGAGCAGTACTTC. Drawing the rest from reference TRBV5-1 and TRBJ2-7, the complete variable domain is KAGVTQTPRYLIKTRGQQVTLSCSPISGHRSVSWYQQTPGQGLQFLFEYFSETQRNKGNFPGRFSGRQFSNSRSEMNVSTLELGDSALYLCASSLSGGLYEQYFGPGTRLTVT.

In this sample, this clonotype turned up a few times. The J gene is TRBJ2-5, the V gene TRBV11-2, with D possibly TRBD2 on 6 matching bases. This CDR3 has 14 amino acids. Germline values: CDR1 SGHAT, CDR2 FQNNGV. Trimming shortened V by 5 bases and J by 4 bases, and 14 bases separated the two germline ends. The CDR3 DNA sequence: TGTGCCAGCAGCCCTCGGGGGAGTTTAGAGACCCAGTACTTC. As protein: CASSPRGSLETQYF.